These 30 T cell receptor beta chains were sequenced from one sample in a study of T cell responses to AZD1222 COVID-19 vaccine. Here immunoSEQ multiplex PCR was the method, and the copy in TCRdb shows in-frame clones only, minus some. The sample holds over 120,000 clones, approximately 92% seen once. This sample comprised peripheral blood, obtained 28 days after the second AZD1222 dose. All receptors derive from an adult who received the AZD1222 COVID-19 vaccine.

The chain uses TRBV28 and TRBJ2-3, with 10 bases aligning to TRBD2. The length of the CDR3 is 16 residues. Germline loops: CDR1 MDHEN, CDR2 SYDVKM. Trimming cost V 4 bases and J 3 bases; bases outside gene matches: 7. CDR3 sequence reads: CASSYWGSGRTDTQYF. DNA of the CDR3: TGTGCCAGCAGTTATTGGGGTAGCGGGAGGACAGATACGCAGTATTTT.

Remarks on this clone: Other nucleotide sequences from this sample produce the same CDR3. The J gene is TRBJ2-3, the V gene TRBV5-1; 8 bases are shared with TRBD2. This CDR3 comprises 14 residues. Germline loops: CDR1 SGHRS, CDR2 YFSETQ. Trimming at V came to 4 bases and at J to 1 base, leaving 2 bases not matched to a gene. CDR3 protein: CASSPTSGTDTQYF. CDR3 DNA: TGCGCCAGCAGCCCGACTAGCGGCACAGATACGCAGTATTTT.

This clone has only one observation. The rearrangement uses TRBV18 and TRBJ2-7; 11 nucleotides agree with TRBD2. Germline V gene data show CDR1 as KGHSH and CDR2 as LQKENI. This CDR3 has 15 amino acids. Unmatched junction bases numbered 5, after V lost 2 bases and J lost 5 bases. Here the CDR3 reads CASSPTSGRAHEQYF. The CDR3 DNA is TGTGCCAGCTCACCAACTAGCGGGAGAGCCCACGAGCAGTACTTC.

The V and J genes are TRBV28 and TRBJ2-1; no definite D call. V was cut by 6 bases and J by 13 bases, with 13 bases left in between. The CDR3 is 11 amino acids. The germline gives CDR1 MDHEN, CDR2 SYDVKM. CDR3 nucleotides: TGTGCCAGCAGGACCTCCATAGAACAGTTCTTC. The encoded protein is CASRTSIEQFF. Complete variable domain (other parts from reference TRBV28 and TRBJ2-1): DVKVTQSSRYLVKRTGEKVFLECVQDMDHENMFWYRQDPGLGLRLIYFSYDVKMKEKGDIPEGYSVSREKKERFSLILESASTNQTSMYLCASRTSIEQFFGPGTRLTVL.

J is TRBJ2-1 and V is TRBV12-3 or TRBV12-4; D remains ambiguous. V was shortened by 5 bases and J by 8 bases, with 10 bases between the two germline ends. This CDR3 has 12 amino acids. The CDR3 here is CASSPWEDEQFF. As DNA, the CDR3 is TGTGCCAGCAGTCCCTGGGAAGATGAGCAGTTCTTC.

The chain carries TRBV18 and TRBJ2-1; 10 bases align to TRBD2. After removal of 8 bases from V and 4 bases from J, the junction contained 5 bases not matched to a gene. This CDR3 comprises 14 residues. The V gene's germline CDR1 is KGHSH and CDR2 LQKENI. CDR3 region: CASAPSGSYNEQFF. The CDR3 region has the DNA TGTGCCAGCGCCCCTAGCGGGAGTTACAATGAGCAGTTCTTC. Combining the CDR3 with reference TRBV18 and TRBJ2-1 gives the whole variable domain NAGVMQNPRHLVRRRGQEARLRCSPMKGHSHVYWYRQLPEEGLKFMVYLQKENIIDESGMPKERFSAEFPKEGPSILRIQQVVRGDSAAYFCASAPSGSYNEQFFGPGTRLTVL.

This rearrangement joins TRBV27 to TRBJ2-7, with 10 bases lining up with TRBD1. The junction had 3 bases not matched to a gene; V was cut back by 3 bases and J by 4 bases. The CDR3 sequence is 14 residues long. CDR1 and CDR2 (germline): MNHEY, SMNVEV (reference sequence). CDR3 coding DNA: TGTGCCAGCAGTTTGGGGGACAGGGGTTACGAGCAGTACTTC. Translation gives CASSLGDRGYEQYF.

The chain uses TRBV25-1 and TRBJ2-1; D may be TRBD2 (5 bases). The CDR3 length is 14 residues. Trimming shortened V by 3 bases and J by 7 bases, and 13 bases separated the two germline ends. Germline V gene sequence: CDR1 MGHDK, CDR2 SYGVNS. CDR3 loop: CASSDTTPGNEQFF. The CDR3 DNA is TGTGCCAGCAGTGATACCACCCCGGGGAATGAGCAGTTCTTC.

J is TRBJ1-5 and V is TRBV6-5; D call uncertain. V was shortened by 8 bases and J by 3 bases, with 11 bases between the two germline ends. The CDR3 has 13 residues. Germline V gene sequence: CDR1 MNHEY, CDR2 SVGAGI. The CDR3 coding sequence is TGTGCCAGCGCCCGGGGAATCAATCAGCCCCAGCATTTT. Translation: CASARGINQPQHF.

This rearrangement joins TRBV14 to TRBJ1-1; perhaps TRBD1 as D (5 bases). The CDR3 loop spans 14 amino acids. Trimming took off 9 bases at V and 1 base at J, with 15 bases between the two ends. Germline V gene lookup returns CDR1 SGHDN and CDR2 FVKESK. CDR3 loop: CASTLRTGNTEAFF. CDR3 DNA: TGTGCCAGTACACTTCGTACAGGGAACACTGAAGCTTTCTTT.

In this sample, this clone turned up once. The chain employs TRBV12-5 and TRBJ1-2; D is uncertain. The CDR3 length is 12 residues. Germline V CDR1 and CDR2: LGHNT, FRNRAP. V was cut by 2 bases and J by 8 bases, with 9 bases left in between. The CDR3: CASGLSGYGYTF. The CDR3 nucleotides read TGTGCTAGTGGTTTGAGCGGGTACGGCTACACCTTC.

The rearrangement joins TRBV7-9 to TRBJ2-1, with 7 bases identical to TRBD2. The CDR3 is made up of 16 amino acids. With V trimmed by 5 bases and J by 3 bases, 10 bases remained unmatched. Germline CDR1 SEHNR, CDR2 FQNEAQ (reference sequence). CDR3 nucleotides: TGTGCCAGCAGCCGGGAGGCGGGATCTTTCTACAATGAGCAGTTCTTC. This encodes CASSREAGSFYNEQFF.

The V and J genes are TRBV7-9 and TRBJ2-7; 8 bases are shared with TRBD1. The ends lost 5 bases at V and 2 bases at J; junction bases unmatched: 8. Germline assignment: CDR1 SEHNR and CDR2 FQNEAQ (reference sequence). The CDR3 runs to 15 residues. CDR3 region: CASSGLPGQAYEQYF. The CDR3 DNA reads as TGTGCCAGCAGCGGTTTACCGGGACAGGCCTACGAGCAGTACTTC. The variable domain in full, completed from reference TRBV7-9 and TRBJ2-7, reads DTGVSQNPRHKITKRGQNVTFRCDPISEHNRLYWYRQTLGQGPEFLTYFQNEAQLEKSRLLSDRFSAERPKGSFSTLEIQRTEQGDSAMYLCASSGLPGQAYEQYFGPGTRLTVT.

V usage is TRBV19 and J usage is TRBJ1-5; D not resolved. Per germline, CDR1 LNHDA and CDR2 SQIVND (reference sequence). Trimming took off 1 base at V and 6 bases at J, with 4 bases between the two ends. This CDR3 contains 12 residues. The CDR3: CASSIVSQPQHF. The DNA of the CDR3 is TGTGCCAGTAGTATAGTTAGTCAGCCCCAGCATTTT.

In this sample, this clone turned up a few times. The gene calls are TRBV11-2 and TRBJ1-4; tentative D call: TRBD1 (5 bases). The ends were cut back, 1 base at V and 7 bases at J, with 13 bases in the middle. The CDR3 sequence is 15 residues long. Germline CDR1 reads SGHAT; CDR2 reads FQNNGV. The CDR3 loop reads CASSLAEGRSEKLFF. The CDR3 DNA reads as TGTGCCAGCAGCTTAGCAGAGGGACGAAGTGAAAAACTGTTTTTT. The complete variable domain, with remaining parts taken from reference TRBV11-2 and TRBJ1-4, reads EAGVAQSPRYKIIEKRQSVAFWCNPISGHATLYWYQQILGQGPKLLIQFQNNGVVDDSQLPKDRFSAERLKGVDSTLKIQPAKLEDSAVYLCASSLAEGRSEKLFFGSGTQLSVL.

This rearrangement joins TRBV9 to TRBJ1-2, with D possibly being TRBD1 (5 bases). The CDR3 loop spans 18 amino acids. CDR1 SGDLS and CDR2 YYNGEE come from the germline V gene. Trimming pared 3 bases from V and 7 bases from J, leaving 28 bases between. As DNA, the CDR3 is TGTGCCAGCAGCGCATCAACTCAGGGTGGAGGGTCTTGGAGTGGCTACACCTTC. Its protein is CASSASTQGGGSWSGYTF.

This chain links TRBV4-2 with TRBJ2-3; TRBD2 matches at 13 bases. Germline assignment: CDR1 LGHNA and CDR2 YNFKEQ. Trimming cost V 1 base and J 3 bases; bases outside gene matches: 1. The CDR3 extends over 16 amino acids. CDR3 coding DNA: TGTGCCAGCAGCCAAGGACTAGCGGGAGGAACAGATACGCAGTATTTT. Amino acid sequence: CASSQGLAGGTDTQYF.

The rearrangement uses TRBV4-3 and TRBJ2-2; perhaps TRBD1 as D (5 bases). Germline CDR1 is LGHNA and CDR2 is YSLEER. Trimming pared 0 bases from V and 5 bases from J, leaving 10 bases between. The CDR3 extends over 15 amino acids. The chain's CDR3 is CASSQEAGRTGELFF. The CDR3 DNA sequence: TGCGCCAGCAGCCAAGAGGCAGGGCGAACCGGGGAGCTGTTTTTT.

The chain carries TRBV5-1 and TRBJ1-5, with D possibly TRBD1 on 5 matching bases. V gave up 0 bases and J gave up 1 base, with 8 bases separating them. The CDR3 has 15 residues. Germline values: CDR1 SGHRS, CDR2 YFSETQ. For the CDR3, the DNA is TGCGCCAGCAGCTTGGATGGGGCGAGCAATCAGCCCCAGCATTTT. Residues: CASSLDGASNQPQHF. Full variable domain (outside the CDR3, taken from reference TRBV5-1 and TRBJ1-5): KAGVTQTPRYLIKTRGQQVTLSCSPISGHRSVSWYQQTPGQGLQFLFEYFSETQRNKGNFPGRFSGRQFSNSRSEMNVSTLELGDSALYLCASSLDGASNQPQHFGDGTRLSIL.

This clone was seen once. This chain joins TRBV19 and TRBJ2-3; D is unresolved. The germline V gene has CDR1 LNHDA and CDR2 SQIVND (reference sequence). The CDR3 has 15 amino acids. The V end was cut by 1 base, the J end by 0 bases, with 8 bases between. CDR3 nucleotide sequence: TGTGCCAGTAGTATAGGGGCTAGTAGCACAGATACGCAGTATTTT. It specifies CASSIGASSTDTQYF.

CDR3 bases: TGTGCCAGCACGCGGGGGGGGCAGGATACGCAGTATTTT. Translating gives CASTRGGQDTQYF. V gene TRBV5-4 combines with J gene TRBJ2-3; TRBD2 agrees at 9 bases. The V gene's germline CDR1 is SGHNT and CDR2 YYREEE (reference sequence). V shed 6 bases, J shed 6 bases, and the junction held 5 bases outside the gene matches. The CDR3 length is 13 residues.

The chain employs TRBV28 and TRBJ1-2; maybe TRBD1 (6 bases). CDR1 and CDR2 (germline): MDHEN, SYDVKM. V was shortened by 6 bases and J by 1 base, with 15 bases between the two germline ends. CDR3 length: 15 residues. The CDR3 coding sequence is TGTGCCAGCAGCCCCCCGGGACAAAGTAACTATGGCTACACCTTC. Amino acids: CASSPPGQSNYGYTF.

The J gene is TRBJ2-7, the V gene TRBV6-2 or TRBV6-3, with 7 bases lining up with TRBD2. Germline lookup yields CDR1 MNHEY and CDR2 SVGEGT. V was pared by 5 bases and J by 7 bases, with 8 bases of the junction left unmatched. The CDR3 is 13 residues long. CDR3 residues: CASSRGDLWEQYF. The DNA for the CDR3 is TGTGCCAGCAGTCGGGGGGACCTTTGGGAGCAGTACTTC.

V is TRBV27 and J is TRBJ2-7, with a tentative D call TRBD1 (5 bases). CDR3 length: 13 amino acids. Germline V lookup: CDR1 MNHEY, CDR2 SMNVEV (reference sequence). The V gene lost 2 bases and the J gene lost 1 base, with 6 bases spanning the gap. The CDR3 region is CASSLQGSYEQYF. In nucleotides, the CDR3 is TGTGCCAGCAGTTTACAGGGATCCTACGAGCAGTACTTC.

This chain joins TRBV12-3 or TRBV12-4 and TRBJ1-2; D is unclear. The V and J ends lost 4 bases and 2 bases respectively, with 8 bases between them. The CDR3 has 13 amino acids. CDR3 DNA sequence: TGTGCCAGCAGTTCCAGGAGGAACTATGGCTACACCTTC. This sequence encodes CASSSRRNYGYTF.

The chain has TRBV7-2 and TRBJ1-2; D perhaps matches TRBD1 (5 bases). V was cut by 7 bases and J by 7 bases, with 22 bases left in between. CDR1 and CDR2 from the germline V gene are SGHTA and FQGNSA. The length of the CDR3 is 15 residues. CDR3 coding DNA: TGTGCCAGCACCCTAGTCGTTCGGGGGTCATCTGGCTACACCTTC. Its protein is CASTLVVRGSSGYTF.

This sequence joins TRBV6-5 and TRBJ2-7; the match to TRBD1 covers 8 bases. V lost 7 bases, J lost 3 bases, and 8 bases stayed unmatched. The CDR3 spans 14 residues. The germline CDR1 and CDR2 sequences are MNHEY and SVGAGI. The CDR3 sequence: CASKLTGGFYEQYF. CDR3 bases: TGTGCCAGCAAATTAACAGGGGGGTTCTACGAGCAGTACTTC.

The V gene is TRBV7-9, the J gene TRBJ1-3; a weak D match, TRBD1 (6 bases). This CDR3 region has 18 residues. Trimming took off 4 bases at V and 4 bases at J, with 23 bases between the two ends. Per the germline V gene, CDR1 is SEHNR and CDR2 is FQNEAQ (reference sequence). CDR3 in amino acids: CASSSGLRGIAVGNTIYF. DNA for the CDR3: TGTGCCAGCAGCTCCGGGTTAAGGGGGATCGCTGTGGGAAACACCATATATTTT.

This clone was seen once. The chain has TRBV7-8 and TRBJ2-3; no definite D call. The CDR3 loop spans 13 amino acids. Germline V gene data show CDR1 as SGHVS and CDR2 as FQNEAQ. V was clipped by 0 bases and J by 5 bases, with 6 bases between them. The CDR3 region is CASSLARGDTQYF. In DNA form, the CDR3 reads TGTGCCAGCAGCTTAGCGCGAGGAGATACGCAGTATTTT.

The chain uses TRBV19 and TRBJ2-2; 7 bases fit TRBD1. This CDR3 spans 15 amino acids. The junction had 9 bases not matched to a gene; V was cut back by 7 bases and J by 4 bases. Germline loops: CDR1 LNHDA, CDR2 SQIVND (reference sequence). The CDR3 loop is CASTPMAGGTGELFF. CDR3 DNA: TGTGCCAGTACCCCAATGGCAGGGGGCACCGGGGAGCTGTTTTTT.